Each of the 4 T cell receptor beta chains below was sequenced from the same sample in a study of shared clonotypes between healthy human individuals. As defined, naive CD8 cells were CD45RO-negative and positively selected for CCR7, with terminally differentiated effector memory CD45RA+ cells excluded. Method: immunoSEQ multiplex PCR; TCRdb's copy keeps in-frame clones and lacks some. Here the sample spans hundreds of thousands of clones, approximately 95% being singletons. The specimen sequenced was naive CD8+ T cells sorted from blood. All receptors come from a woman in her twenties or thirties in good health.

The chain joins TRBV28 to TRBJ2-1; TRBD1 matches at 7 bases. CDR3 length: 13 amino acids. Germline V gene lookup returns CDR1 MDHEN and CDR2 SYDVKM. J lost 6 bases, V lost 4 bases, and 3 bases had no gene match. The CDR3 DNA reads as TGTGCCAGCAGTTCGCCAGGGGGCAATGAGCAGTTCTTC. Protein: CASSSPGGNEQFF.

Worth noting for this clone: This same CDR3 is encoded by further DNA sequences in the sample. This sequence joins TRBV9 and TRBJ2-3; D gene ambiguous. The CDR3 has 13 residues. Per germline, CDR1 SGDLS and CDR2 YYNGEE. Between the trimmed V and J ends, which lost 2 bases and 1 base, there was a span of 5 bases. In DNA, the CDR3 is TGTGCCAGCAGCGTGGCTGGCACAGATACGCAGTATTTT. Translating gives CASSVAGTDTQYF.

The V and J genes are TRBV2 and TRBJ2-1, with 7 bases aligning to TRBD2. Germline-derived CDR1 and CDR2 are SNHLY and FYNNEI. The CDR3 runs to 15 residues. V was pared by 6 bases and J by 8 bases, with 13 bases of the junction left unmatched. CDR3 in DNA: TGTGCCAGCAGCCACCAAGCGGGATATGTCCATGAGCAGTTCTTC. Translated: CASSHQAGYVHEQFF.

The chain has TRBV7-9 and TRBJ2-3, with D perhaps given as TRBD1 or TRBD2 (5 bases each). The germline gives CDR1 SEHNR, CDR2 FQNEAQ (reference sequence). V gave up 4 bases and J gave up 0 bases, with 14 bases separating them. The CDR3 is 16 residues long. CDR3 sequence: CASSSREGSSTDTQYF. CDR3 nucleotides: TGTGCCAGCAGCTCCCGTGAGGGGTCGAGCACAGATACGCAGTATTTT.